This is a list of T cell receptor beta chains from one sample in a study of cytomegalovirus exposure and HLA in healthy donors. Sequencing was performed with immunoSEQ multiplex PCR; in TCRdb, only in-frame clones are kept and a portion is missing. The sample carries approximately 110,000 clones, approximately 78% recorded once. Specimen: PBMCs. The receptors shown here come from a woman in her 40s in good health and CMV-seropositive. CDR3s leave out the opening cysteine and the closing phenylalanine or tryptophan. A row's size may be missing; if present it is once, few, many or a size class.

>NA|TRBV11-2
ASSLDPDRGSLAKLF
>once|TRBV7-9
ASSFSLTVRPAPLH
>NA|TRBV5-4
ASSLSQVYSPLH
>NA|TRBV5-1
ASSLAKEALLNTEAF
>NA|TRBV9
ASSVGGQPYEQY
>few|TRBV28
ASSLGDSPTLETQY
>NA|TRBV7-2
ASSLLMNTEAF
>few|TRBV6-6
ASRSVNTEAF
>once|TRBV7-2
ATTRVSGANVLT
>NA|TRBV7-2
ASSLKGGGTEAF
>NA|TRBV6-1
ASSDPSEQY
>NA|TRBV5-1
ASSSPGQGDTEAF
>NA|TRBV6-6
ASSGTNQPQH
>NA|TRBV25-1
GAPGEQY
>NA|TRBV21-1
ASSDRDRAKNIQY
>NA|TRBV19
ASSILGGHRGLPHQPQH
>NA|TRBV5-6
ASSLFTGNSYNEQF
>NA|TRBV9
ASSARTGEGILH
>NA|TRBV5-1
ASSLGGDSGAF
>NA|TRBV5-1
ASRSGGSNEKLF
>NA|TRBV19
ASTTAGTGRIKLF
>NA|TRBV6-1
ASSEWTSGNEQF
>NA|TRBV6-6
ASSYRDRDGGYT
>NA|TRBV6-6
ASRPDRDTQPQH
>NA|TRBV5-4
ASSLGGQGSAPLH
>few|TRBV7-8
ASSYPTGRGEKLF
>few|TRBV5-4
ASSRELVGTGNSPLH
>NA|TRBV6-5
ASRTAGKGQPQH
>once|TRBV12-5
ASGLVQGALRDPYEQY